This TCR beta chain was sequenced in a study of cytomegalovirus exposure and HLA in healthy donors. The PCR ran on 60 Vbeta and 13 Jbeta primers. The data were produced by immunoSEQ multiplex PCR, yet TCRdb's version contains in-frame clones alone and is incomplete. The sample contains about 120,000 clones, around three quarters of which appear only once. With respect to this clone: Its specificity is unknown.

Study-level findings and limits: As a later analysis showed, a missense DCLRE1C variant was linked to trimming of TCR beta V- and J-genes.

The TCR comes from a young man in good health and CMV-seropositive. Source material: PBMCs.

CDR3 nucleotide sequence: TGTGCCTGGAGTCTAGCGGGAATATACGAGCAGTACTTC. Its protein product is CAWSLAGIYEQYF. The chain has TRBV30 and TRBJ2-7; 9 nucleotides align to TRBD2. This CDR3 has 13 residues. Germline CDR1 reads GTSNPN; CDR2 reads SVGIG (reference sequence). J was trimmed by 4 bases and V by 2 bases; bases with no gene match: 3.